The 22 T cell receptor beta chains below all came from one sample that was sequenced in a study of patients and donors after allogeneic stem cell transplantation. Via MiXCR, TCRdb re-called the RT-PCR reads, giving one row per CDR3 protein. Of 70,000 to 100,000 distinct CDR3 sequences listed, approximately 5% are singletons. Sequenced material: blood, either unsorted or a sorted T cell fraction (not recorded which). The receptors derive from a human donor who was either an allogeneic HSCT recipient or a stem cell or donor lymphocyte infusion donor (not recorded which). It is not recorded whose cells these are; they may come from a transplant donor.

This clonotype was seen repeatedly, ten times or more. J is TRBJ2-1 and V is TRBV20-1; D is possibly TRBD1 (5 bases). With 3 bases removed from V and 3 bases from J, the gap between germline ends came to 12 bases. Germline assignment: CDR1 DFQATT and CDR2 SNEGSKA (reference sequence). There are 14 residues in the CDR3. CDR3 loop: CSARGQEGYNEQFF. In DNA, the CDR3 is TGCAGTGCTAGGGGGCAGGAAGGCTACAATGAGCAGTTCTTC.

This chain links TRBV2 with TRBJ2-3; 11 bases agree with TRBD2. With 8 bases clipped from V and 2 bases from J, the junction kept 3 bases outside the gene matches. The CDR3 runs 14 residues. CDR1 SNHLY and CDR2 FYNNEI come from the germline V gene. CDR3 sequence: CASLGLAVTDTQYF. In DNA, the CDR3 is TGTGCCAGCTTGGGACTAGCGGTCACAGATACGCAGTATTTT.

This clonotype was observed many times. The chain employs TRBV20-1 and TRBJ2-5; D is ambiguous. Between the trimmed V and J ends, which lost 3 bases and 1 base, there was a span of 12 bases. CDR1 is DFQATT, CDR2 SNEGSKA, per germline (reference sequence). This CDR3 is built from 14 residues. The CDR3 region has the DNA TGCAGTGCTAGTATGGGATCGACCCAAGAGACCCAGTACTTC. This codes for CSASMGSTQETQYF.

This clonotype was seen ten or more times. The rearrangement links TRBV7-8 to TRBJ1-3, with a possible D match to TRBD1 (5 bases). Trimming pared 5 bases from V and 0 bases from J, leaving 14 bases between. The length of the CDR3 is 16 residues. Per the germline V gene, CDR1 is SGHVS and CDR2 is FQNEAQ. CDR3 in DNA: TGTGCCAGCAGCGAAGGCGGGGGTTTCTCTGGAAACACCATATATTTT. It is translated as CASSEGGGFSGNTIYF.

At least ten counts were recorded for this clonotype. The CDR3 DNA is TGTGCCAGCAGTCCGAGGGCCTCGGAGTACCAAGAGACCCAGTACTTC. As protein: CASSPRASEYQETQYF. The chain employs TRBV7-9 and TRBJ2-5; perhaps TRBD2 as D (5 bases). Germline V lookup: CDR1 SEHNR, CDR2 FQNEAQ (reference sequence). The CDR3 extends over 16 amino acids. The V and J ends lost 6 bases and 0 bases respectively, with 17 bases between them. Complete variable domain (other parts from reference TRBV7-9 and TRBJ2-5): DTGVSQNPRHKITKRGQNVTFRCDPISEHNRLYWYRQTLGQGPEFLTYFQNEAQLEKSRLLSDRFSAERPKGSFSTLEIQRTEQGDSAMYLCASSPRASEYQETQYFGPGTRLLVL.

The rearrangement joins TRBV19 to TRBJ2-5; 8 nucleotides match TRBD1. The CDR3 totals 14 residues. Germline trimming cut 5 bases from V and 4 bases from J; bases unmatched to any gene: 6. The germline CDR1 and CDR2 sequences are LNHDA and SQIVND (reference sequence). Here the CDR3 reads CASSASGGLETQYF. In DNA, the CDR3 is TGTGCCAGTAGTGCATCAGGGGGCTTAGAGACCCAGTACTTC. Based on the CDR3 plus reference TRBV19 and TRBJ2-5, the full variable domain is DGGITQSPKYLFRKEGQNVTLSCEQNLNHDAMYWYRQDPGQGLRLIYYSQIVNDFQKGDIAEGYSVSREKKESFPLTVTSAQKNPTAFYLCASSASGGLETQYFGPGTRLLVL.

This clonotype was observed many times. This chain joins TRBV6-2 or TRBV6-3 and TRBJ2-1; either TRBD1 or TRBD2 may supply D (5 bases each). Looked up from germline, CDR1 is MNHEY and CDR2 is SVGEGT. The CDR3 contains 12 residues. V was cut by 4 bases and J by 8 bases, with 9 bases left in between. CDR3 in DNA: TGTGCCAGCAGTTGGGGGAACTATGAGCAGTTCTTC. It translates to CASSWGNYEQFF.

In its sample, this clonotype was seen a few times. The genes are TRBV6-2 or TRBV6-3 and TRBJ2-2; 9 positions agree with TRBD2. After removal of 0 bases from V and 0 bases from J, the junction contained 11 bases not matched to a gene. The CDR3 has 20 amino acids. Per the germline V gene, CDR1 is MNHEY and CDR2 is SVGEGT. This chain's CDR3 is CASSYSGAKREAPNTGELFF. The CDR3 nucleotides are TGTGCCAGCAGTTACTCAGGTGCGAAGCGGGAGGCGCCGAACACCGGGGAGCTGTTTTTT.

This clonotype has a count of ten or more. This sequence joins TRBV29-1 and TRBJ2-1; TRBD2 might be the D (9 bases). Germline V CDR1 and CDR2: SQVTM, ANQGSEA. V gave up 6 bases and J gave up 8 bases, with 23 bases separating them. This CDR3 contains 15 residues. This CDR3 is CSVQGAGGPRDEQFF. In DNA form, the CDR3 reads TGCAGCGTCCAGGGGGCGGGAGGGCCTCGAGATGAGCAGTTCTTC.

The rearrangement links TRBV27 to TRBJ1-3, with D perhaps matching TRBD1 (5 bases). The CDR3 is 15 amino acids. V dropped 5 bases and J dropped 0 bases, with 11 bases sitting between them. Germline loops: CDR1 MNHEY, CDR2 SMNVEV (reference sequence). The DNA for the CDR3 is TGTGCCAGCAGTCCCAGACAGCTCTCTGGAAACACCATATATTTT. This codes for CASSPRQLSGNTIYF.

The CDR3 region is CASSQGQRASYEQYF. DNA for the CDR3: TGTGCCAGCAGCCAAGGACAGAGGGCTTCCTACGAGCAGTACTTC. The chain links TRBV14 to TRBJ2-7; D tentatively reads TRBD1 or TRBD2 (5 bases each). Germline V lookup: CDR1 SGHDN, CDR2 FVKESK. V dropped 1 base and J dropped 1 base, with 11 bases sitting between them. This CDR3 is built from 15 residues.

This clonotype was observed a few times. The rearrangement links TRBV6-1 to TRBJ2-5, with 7 bases aligning to TRBD2. The germline V gene has CDR1 MNHNS and CDR2 SASEGT. The J segment lost 3 bases and the V segment lost 5 bases, leaving 12 bases of the junction unmatched. CDR3 size: 16 residues. This CDR3 reads CASSPPRGRGEETQYF. CDR3 sequence (DNA): TGTGCCAGCAGTCCCCCCCGCGGGAGAGGCGAAGAGACCCAGTACTTC.

The chain combines TRBV20-1 with TRBJ2-3, with unresolved D. This CDR3 comprises 12 residues. The V gene's germline CDR1 is DFQATT and CDR2 SNEGSKA (reference sequence). Between the trimmed V and J ends, which lost 0 bases and 2 bases, there was a span of 3 bases. CDR3 in DNA: TGCAGTGCTAGAGAGAACACAGATACGCAGTATTTT. Residues: CSARENTDTQYF.

This clonotype was recorded at least ten times. V is TRBV20-1 and J is TRBJ2-3; D may be TRBD1 (6 bases). CDR3 length equals 15 residues. Germline values: CDR1 DFQATT, CDR2 SNEGSKA (reference sequence). V was trimmed by 6 bases and J by 7 bases, leaving 23 bases between them. The CDR3: CSATEVGRGKNTQYF. CDR3 nucleotides: TGCAGTGCCACAGAAGTAGGCAGGGGCAAAAATACGCAGTATTTT.

This clonotype was counted at least ten times. This sequence joins TRBV9 and TRBJ2-7; tentative D call: TRBD1 (6 bases). V was trimmed by 0 bases and J by 5 bases, leaving 12 bases between them. Germline CDR1 and CDR2: SGDLS and YYNGEE. The CDR3 is made up of 14 amino acids. The CDR3 region is CASSVATGFDEQYF. The CDR3 DNA sequence: TGTGCCAGCAGCGTAGCTACAGGGTTCGACGAGCAGTACTTC.

This clonotype was counted at least ten times. This chain uses TRBV28 with TRBJ1-2, with D possibly being TRBD1 (5 bases). Trimming removed 5 bases at V and 7 bases at J, with 14 bases between. This CDR3 comprises 13 residues. The germline V gene encodes CDR1 MDHEN and CDR2 SYDVKM. The CDR3 DNA sequence: TGTGCCAGCAGTCCCCGCAGGGAGGCTGGCTACACCTTC. It specifies CASSPRREAGYTF.

This clonotype has ten or more counts. The rearrangement joins TRBV12-3 or TRBV12-4 to TRBJ2-7; D possibly corresponds to TRBD2 (6 bases). The V and J ends lost 4 bases and 7 bases respectively, with 11 bases between them. The CDR3 extends over 12 amino acids. This chain's CDR3 is CASSSDGGEQYF. Written as DNA, the CDR3 is TGTGCCAGCAGTTCAGACGGGGGAGAGCAGTACTTC.

This clonotype came up many times. This chain connects TRBV5-5 to TRBJ2-3; TRBD1 matches 11 bases. The germline CDR1 and CDR2 sequences are SGHKS and YYEKEE (reference sequence). The length of the CDR3 is 15 residues. V shed 4 bases, J shed 8 bases, and the junction held 9 bases outside the gene matches. The CDR3 sequence: CASSQGQGAHPTQYF. The CDR3 nucleotides are TGTGCCAGCAGCCAAGGACAGGGGGCGCATCCTACGCAGTATTTT.

There are many counts of this clonotype. The chain carries TRBV7-3 and TRBJ2-3; no clear D gene. Germline V gene data show CDR1 as SGHTA and CDR2 as FQGTGA. With 2 bases removed from V and 6 bases from J, the gap between germline ends came to 12 bases. This CDR3 region has 14 residues. CDR3 DNA: TGTGCCAGCAGCTTAGGGCCCTCGGTTGATACGCAGTATTTT. Its translation is CASSLGPSVDTQYF.

This clonotype was seen at least ten times. The CDR3 bases are TGTGCCAGCAGCTTGGACGCGAGCTCCTACGAGCAGTACTTC. The encoded protein is CASSLDASSYEQYF. This chain joins TRBV5-6 and TRBJ2-7; D gene uncertain. The germline gives CDR1 SGHDT, CDR2 YYEEEE. V was shortened by 0 bases and J by 0 bases, with 7 bases between the two germline ends. This CDR3 has 14 residues.

Many counts were recorded for this clonotype. V usage is TRBV2 and J usage is TRBJ2-7; maybe TRBD2 (6 bases). Per the germline V gene, CDR1 is SNHLY and CDR2 is FYNNEI. Trimming took 4 bases from V and 0 from J, leaving 10 bases between them. This CDR3 is 14 amino acids long. CDR3 sequence (DNA): TGTGCCAGCAGTGTTTCCGGGAGCTCCTACGAGCAGTACTTC. It encodes CASSVSGSSYEQYF.

This clonotype was detected many times. The rearrangement joins TRBV18 to TRBJ2-7; TRBD1 agrees at 8 bases. With 5 bases clipped from V and 6 bases from J, the junction kept 9 bases outside the gene matches. The CDR3 loop spans 14 amino acids. Germline V gene data show CDR1 as KGHSH and CDR2 as LQKENI. CDR3 sequence (DNA): TGTGCCAGCTCATCTCGACAGGGGATGGGCGAGCAGTACTTC. Translation gives CASSSRQGMGEQYF.